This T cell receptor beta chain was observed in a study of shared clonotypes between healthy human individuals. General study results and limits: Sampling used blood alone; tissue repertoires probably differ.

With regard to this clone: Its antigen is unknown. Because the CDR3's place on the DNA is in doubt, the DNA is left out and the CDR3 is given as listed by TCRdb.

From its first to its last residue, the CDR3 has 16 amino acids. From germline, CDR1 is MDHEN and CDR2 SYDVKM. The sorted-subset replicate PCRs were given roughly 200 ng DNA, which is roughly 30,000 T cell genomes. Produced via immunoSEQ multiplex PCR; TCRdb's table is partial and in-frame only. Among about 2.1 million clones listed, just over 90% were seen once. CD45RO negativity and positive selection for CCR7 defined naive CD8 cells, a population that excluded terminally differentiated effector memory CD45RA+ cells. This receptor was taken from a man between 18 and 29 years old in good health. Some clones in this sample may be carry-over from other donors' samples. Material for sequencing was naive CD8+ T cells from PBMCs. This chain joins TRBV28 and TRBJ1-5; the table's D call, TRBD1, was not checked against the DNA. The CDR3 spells CASSFRARGGDQPQHF.